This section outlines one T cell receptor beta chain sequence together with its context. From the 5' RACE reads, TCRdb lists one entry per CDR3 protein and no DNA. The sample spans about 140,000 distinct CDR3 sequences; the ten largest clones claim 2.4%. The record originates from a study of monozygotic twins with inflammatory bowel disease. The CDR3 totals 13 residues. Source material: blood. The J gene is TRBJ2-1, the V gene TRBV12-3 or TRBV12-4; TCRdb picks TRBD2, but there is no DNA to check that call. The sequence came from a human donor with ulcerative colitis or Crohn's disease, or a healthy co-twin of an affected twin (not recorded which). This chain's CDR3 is CASRSPRGGVQFF.